Presented here are 19 T cell receptor beta chains from one specimen sequenced in a study of blood T cell repertoires in COVID-19. Sequenced by immunoSEQ multiplex PCR; TCRdb stores in-frame clones only, minus some. The sample lists roughly 100,000 clones, about 85% occurring once. The sample comprised peripheral blood. The receptors derive from a man aged 50 to 59 in a cohort sampled during active COVID-19.

To note about this clone: The same CDR3 arises from other DNA sequences in this sample as well. The CDR3 here is CASSLGAGGINQPQHF. For the CDR3, the DNA is TGCGCCAGCAGCTTGGGAGCAGGGGGCATCAATCAGCCCCAGCATTTT. The chain employs TRBV5-1 and TRBJ1-5; TRBD1 matches at 8 bases. Losses at the gene ends were 0 bases for V and 3 bases for J; bases not matched to a gene: 5. Per germline, CDR1 SGHRS and CDR2 YFSETQ. This CDR3 region has 16 residues. Using reference TRBV5-1 and TRBJ1-5 for the parts outside the CDR3, the full variable domain is KAGVTQTPRYLIKTRGQQVTLSCSPISGHRSVSWYQQTPGQGLQFLFEYFSETQRNKGNFPGRFSGRQFSNSRSEMNVSTLELGDSALYLCASSLGAGGINQPQHFGDGTRLSIL.

The chain links TRBV7-8 to TRBJ1-1; 8 positions match TRBD1. V lost 5 bases, J lost 7 bases, and 12 bases stayed unmatched. The CDR3 runs 15 residues. CDR1 SGHVS and CDR2 FQNEAQ come from the germline V gene. This CDR3 is CASSPNDRGPGEAFF. The DNA of the CDR3 is TGTGCCAGCAGCCCGAACGACAGGGGCCCCGGTGAAGCTTTCTTT. Full variable domain (missing parts from reference TRBV7-8 and TRBJ1-1): GAGVSQSPRYKVAKRGQDVALRCDPISGHVSLFWYQQALGQGPEFLTYFQNEAQLDKSGLPSDRFFAERPEGSVSTLKIQRTQQEDSAVYLCASSPNDRGPGEAFFGQGTRLTVV.

This rearrangement joins TRBV29-1 to TRBJ1-1; perhaps TRBD1 as D (5 bases). This CDR3 contains 12 residues. V lost 6 bases and J lost 6, with 14 bases in between. CDR1 SQVTM and CDR2 ANQGSEA come from the germline V gene. This CDR3 reads CSVSRANSEAFF. CDR3 DNA: TGCAGCGTGTCCAGGGCTAATTCTGAAGCTTTCTTT.

The table lists this clone with a count of one. This CDR3 reads CASSASTPSGANVLTF. In DNA form, the CDR3 reads TGTGCCAGCAGCGCATCCACACCCTCTGGGGCCAACGTCCTGACTTTC. The gene calls are TRBV7-2 and TRBJ2-6; D is undetermined. Germline-derived CDR1 and CDR2 are SGHTA and FQGNSA. CDR3 length equals 16 residues. Trimming left V 5 bases short and J 0 bases short, with 11 bases between. Using reference TRBV7-2 and TRBJ2-6 for the parts outside the CDR3, the full variable domain is GAGVSQSPSNKVTEKGKDVELRCDPISGHTALYWYRQSLGQGLEFLIYFQGNSAPDKSGLPSDRFSAERTGGSVSTLTIQRTQQEDSAVYLCASSASTPSGANVLTFGAGSRLTVL.

This clone is a singleton in its sample. The genes are TRBV19 and TRBJ1-3, with a weak D call TRBD1 (5 bases). Germline assignment: CDR1 LNHDA and CDR2 SQIVND (reference sequence). The ends were cut back, 5 bases at V and 0 bases at J, with 14 bases in the middle. CDR3 size: 16 residues. The CDR3 sequence: CASSGLRDYSGNTIYF. The CDR3 coding sequence is TGTGCCAGTAGTGGCCTACGGGACTACTCTGGAAACACCATATATTTT.

This chain uses TRBV9 with TRBJ1-1; D ambiguous. There are 15 residues in the CDR3. V dropped 4 bases and J dropped 1 base, with 14 bases sitting between them. CDR1 and CDR2 from the germline V gene are SGDLS and YYNGEE. The CDR3 spells CASSPDIMANTEAFF. The CDR3 DNA sequence: TGTGCCAGCAGCCCCGACATCATGGCGAACACTGAAGCTTTCTTT. The entire variable domain, with the rest obtained from reference TRBV9 and TRBJ1-1, is as follows: DSGVTQTPKHLITATGQRVTLRCSPRSGDLSVYWYQQSLDQGLQFLIQYYNGEERAKGNILERFSAQQFPDLHSELNLSSLELGDSALYFCASSPDIMANTEAFFGQGTRLTVV.

The genes are TRBV6-5 and TRBJ2-7; unclear D gene. The V end was cut by 6 bases, the J end by 4 bases, with 10 bases between. This CDR3 spans 12 amino acids. The V gene's germline CDR1 is MNHEY and CDR2 SVGAGI. The CDR3 nucleotides read TGTGCCAGCAGCCCGATCCAGTACGAGCAGTACTTC. It encodes CASSPIQYEQYF.

This sequence joins TRBV7-2 and TRBJ1-2, with TRBD1 identical over 8 bases. The trim removed 5 bases at V and 4 bases at J, leaving 9 bases unmatched. CDR3 length equals 15 residues. Germline-derived CDR1 and CDR2 are SGHTA and FQGNSA. Here the CDR3 DNA reads TGTGCCAGCAGCACCGAGATGGGGACAGGCTATGGCTACACCTTC. Translation: CASSTEMGTGYGYTF.

The CDR3 DNA follows: TGTGCCAGCAGCACCCGGCCGGATTGGAGTTCACCCCTCCACTTT. Amino acid sequence: CASSTRPDWSSPLHF. This chain connects TRBV7-2 to TRBJ1-6; D not certain. The germline gives CDR1 SGHTA, CDR2 FQGNSA. V lost 5 bases, J lost 9 bases, and 17 bases lay in between. This CDR3 has 15 amino acids.

The J gene is TRBJ1-1, the V gene TRBV6-5; D gene uncertain. Trimming left V 6 bases short and J 0 bases short, with 11 bases between. The germline gives CDR1 MNHEY, CDR2 SVGAGI. This CDR3 region has 14 residues. The CDR3 nucleotides read TGTGCCAGCAGCCGAAAGAGCATGAACACTGAAGCTTTCTTT. Protein product: CASSRKSMNTEAFF.

The chain joins TRBV5-6 to TRBJ1-1; D remains ambiguous. The V and J ends lost 4 bases and 3 bases respectively, with 4 bases between them. The length of the CDR3 is 11 residues. CDR1 and CDR2 (germline): SGHDT, YYEEEE. This CDR3 reads CASSRDTEAFF. CDR3 sequence (DNA): TGTGCCAGCAGCAGAGACACTGAAGCTTTCTTT.

This chain links TRBV11-3 with TRBJ1-1; D possibly corresponds to TRBD1 (6 bases). Trimming removed 3 bases from V and 1 base from J, with 18 bases in between. Germline assignment: CDR1 SGHNT and CDR2 YENEEA. The CDR3 totals 17 residues. Written as DNA, the CDR3 is TGTGCCAGCAGCTTGGAGAAGTGGGGGGGCGGGAACACTGAAGCTTTCTTT. Its translation: CASSLEKWGGGNTEAFF.

This sequence joins TRBV5-4 and TRBJ1-1; D might be TRBD1 (6 bases). Germline assignment: CDR1 SGHNT and CDR2 YYREEE (reference sequence). The CDR3 is 16 amino acids. Trimming left V 4 bases short and J 6 bases short, with 22 bases between. The CDR3 loop reads CASSRPGHAEGAEAFF. DNA of the CDR3: TGTGCCAGCAGCCGCCCGGGACACGCCGAAGGGGCTGAAGCTTTCTTT.

This sequence joins TRBV6-5 and TRBJ2-3; tentatively, D is TRBD2 (5 bases). Germline assignment: CDR1 MNHEY and CDR2 SVGAGI. This CDR3 is 15 amino acids long. V lost 8 bases and J 2 bases, leaving 17 bases between the germline ends. For the CDR3, the DNA is TGTGCCAGCTCAAACCCGGGGATCAACACAGATACGCAGTATTTT. Translated, it gives CASSNPGINTDTQYF.

In DNA form, the CDR3 reads TGTGCCAGCAGTTATCGAAGGGGCGGTCGGAATGAGCAGTTCTTC. This gives the protein CASSYRRGGRNEQFF. The rearrangement joins TRBV6-6 to TRBJ2-1, with D possibly matching TRBD1 (5 bases). The germline V gene encodes CDR1 MNHNY and CDR2 SVGAGI (reference sequence). Trimming stripped 3 bases from V and 7 bases from J, with 16 bases between. The CDR3 sequence is 15 residues long.

The chain recombines TRBV19 with TRBJ1-1; tentatively, D is TRBD1 (6 bases). The V and J ends lost 2 bases and 6 bases respectively, with 10 bases between them. The germline gives CDR1 LNHDA, CDR2 SQIVND (reference sequence). The CDR3 has 13 residues. This CDR3 reads CASSIQQGAEAFF. The CDR3 DNA reads as TGTGCCAGTAGTATACAACAGGGCGCTGAAGCTTTCTTT. Looking up the rest from reference TRBV19 and TRBJ1-1 gives the full variable domain: DGGITQSPKYLFRKEGQNVTLSCEQNLNHDAMYWYRQDPGQGLRLIYYSQIVNDFQKGDIAEGYSVSREKKESFPLTVTSAQKNPTAFYLCASSIQQGAEAFFGQGTRLTVV.

In its sample, this clone was seen a few times. The CDR3: CASSQATSGVYEQYF. DNA of the CDR3: TGTGCCAGCAGCCAAGCAACTAGCGGTGTTTACGAGCAGTACTTC. The chain links TRBV14 to TRBJ2-7; 8 positions agree with TRBD2. This CDR3 region has 15 residues. Germline-derived CDR1 and CDR2 are SGHDN and FVKESK. J gave up 4 bases and V 1 base, and 6 bases lay outside the gene matches.

This chain links TRBV7-6 with TRBJ2-5; TRBD1 matches at 7 bases. Germline V CDR1 and CDR2: SGHVS, FNYEAQ. The CDR3 sequence is 14 residues long. The V and J ends lost 5 bases and 5 bases, in that order; junction bases with no gene match: 8. DNA for the CDR3: TGTGCCAGCAGCCCTACAGGGGTGGGGGAGACCCAGTACTTC. Its translation is CASSPTGVGETQYF.

The J gene is TRBJ1-1, the V gene TRBV24-1; 9 bases line up with TRBD1. This CDR3 is 13 amino acids long. Germline trimming cut 10 bases from V and 7 bases from J; bases unmatched to any gene: 9. Germline CDR1 is KGHDR and CDR2 is SFDVKD. The CDR3: CATSRTGGDEAFF. CDR3 coding DNA: TGTGCCACGTCGCGTACAGGGGGCGATGAAGCTTTCTTT.